This T cell receptor beta chain emerged from a study of neurological immune-mediated disorders (dated by TCRdb to the late 2010s). For context, the study as a whole: Among the roughly 34 multiple sclerosis patients, relapsing-remitting MS was present in some 30 and secondary progressive MS was present in 3. Peripheral blood TCR-beta repertoires from HTLV-I-associated myelopathy (HAM/TSP) patients, multiple sclerosis patients and healthy controls were compared by UMI-based sequencing. Alongside PBMC samples, the set of more than 80 TCR-beta libraries contained longitudinal samples, technical triplicates, and paired CD4+ and CD8+ T-cell subsets that had been sorted. The cohort included about 70 subjects: about 14 with HAM/TSP, approximately 34 with multiple sclerosis, and approximately 20 healthy controls. The research as a whole found: The MS cluster showed no association with clinical or MRI features, and the authors stated that larger cohorts are needed. TCR clonal expansion was highest in HAM/TSP patients and lowest in MS patients, with MS patients falling below even healthy controls. No identical CDR3 amino acid sequences were shared among expanded clones across subjects, suggesting private TCR-beta repertoires in all groups. In phylogenetic analysis, the repertoires of 18 of 34 MS patients grouped into a cluster of related CDR3 sequences, which suggests a possible signature at the repertoire level.

cDNA was synthesized by template-switch 5'RACE using a primer carrying a 10-nucleotide random unique molecular identifier by which each TCR transcript was tagged. Every sequencing run covered 15-18 subjects and yielded more than 170 million TCR-beta sequences. The RNeasy kit was used to extract total RNA. TCR-beta VDJ regions were amplified with primers for the TCR constant region and the 5'RACE anchor, using the KAPA Real-time Library Amplification kit. Sample indexes and Illumina adaptors were added in a first PCR, after which library yield was increased in a second PCR. After Ampure bead purification, the TCR product of roughly 650 bp was size-selected on a 2% E-gel SizeSelection system. Before pooling, library quality was assessed on a Bioanalyzer, concentration was determined with Qubit, and library quantification was performed with the Kapa Library Quantification kit. Paired-end 2 x 150 bp sequencing of the libraries was performed on an Illumina HiSeq 2500. To increase sequence diversity, roughly 23-30% phiX was spiked into each library pool. The original methods were these. The UMI-based MiGEC pipeline processed quality-filtered reads and removed over 85% of raw TCR sequences during error correction. VDJ genes were aligned to IMGT germline references, and clonotypes were defined by unique CDR3 amino acid sequence plus V-J genes. VDJtools evaluated clonal expansion, Shannon diversity and CDR3 relatedness (CalcPairwiseDistances, ClusterSamples); CLCbio workbench built phylogenetic trees. Expanded clones were defined as having at least 8 unique UMIs, based on coefficient-of-variation modelling across technical triplicates. The public reads were reprocessed in TCRdb via fastp at Q25 and MiXCR, keeping in-frame beta chains. Each entry merges the rows of one CDR3 protein and shows their most common DNA and genes. It is TCRdb's table, rather than the study itself, that gives the V and J calls and clone size. Present in this sample are tens of thousands of distinct CDR3 sequences, 5% to 6% of which were seen just once. The leading ten clones occupy 2.2% of the sample.

Libraries from unsorted PBMCs were made from 2 million PBMCs kept in RNAlater at -80 degrees C until RNA extraction. The multiple sclerosis patients were enrolled in a US clinical protocol that used magnetic resonance imaging to evaluate disease progression. Peripheral blood underwent Ficoll-Hypaque density gradient centrifugation to isolate PBMCs, which were then cryopreserved in liquid nitrogen. Regarding this clonotype: What antigen it recognizes has not been identified. No per-base quality is available; no much larger clone lies one base away.

V loses 11 bases, J loses 0 bases, and the germline ends lie 17 bases apart. The CDR3 runs 16 amino acids, cysteine and phenylalanine included. Solely the CDR3 DNA is kept, with 48 bases framed from the first base. Sequencing used PBMCs. The chain links TRBV12-3 or TRBV12-4 with TRBJ2-6, with the D segment possibly TRBD1 or TRBD2, each aligning over 6 bases. The TCR comes from a woman aged 25 to 39 with multiple sclerosis. The DNA sequence reads TGTGCCGCCTCGGGGGCTCAAAGCTCTGGGGCCAACGTCCTGACTTTC. Protein translation: CAASGAQSSGANVLTF.